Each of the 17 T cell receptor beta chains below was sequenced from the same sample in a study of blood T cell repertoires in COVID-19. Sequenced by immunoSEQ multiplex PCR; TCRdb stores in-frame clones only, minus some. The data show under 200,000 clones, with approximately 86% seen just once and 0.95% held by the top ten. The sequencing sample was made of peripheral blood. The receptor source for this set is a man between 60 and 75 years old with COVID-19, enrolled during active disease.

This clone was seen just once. CDR3 amino acids: CASSSQGAWETQYF. The DNA of the CDR3 is TGTGCCAGCAGCTCACAGGGGGCCTGGGAGACCCAGTACTTC. This chain connects TRBV6-5 to TRBJ2-5, with 9 positions matching TRBD1. The CDR3 is 14 residues long. With V trimmed by 6 bases and J by 5 bases, 7 bases remained unmatched. Per the germline V gene, CDR1 is MNHEY and CDR2 is SVGAGI.

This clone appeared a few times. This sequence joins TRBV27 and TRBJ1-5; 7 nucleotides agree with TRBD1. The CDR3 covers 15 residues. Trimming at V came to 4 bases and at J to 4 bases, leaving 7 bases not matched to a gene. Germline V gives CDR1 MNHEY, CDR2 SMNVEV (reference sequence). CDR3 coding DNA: TGTGCCAGCAGTTCCTCGACAGGGAGGAATCAGCCCCAGCATTTT. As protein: CASSSSTGRNQPQHF.

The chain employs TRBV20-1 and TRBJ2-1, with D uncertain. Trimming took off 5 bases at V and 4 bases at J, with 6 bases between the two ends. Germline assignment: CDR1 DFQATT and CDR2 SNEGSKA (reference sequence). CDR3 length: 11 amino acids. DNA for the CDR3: TGCAGTGCTCCCCGGTACAATGAGCAGTTCTTC. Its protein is CSAPRYNEQFF.

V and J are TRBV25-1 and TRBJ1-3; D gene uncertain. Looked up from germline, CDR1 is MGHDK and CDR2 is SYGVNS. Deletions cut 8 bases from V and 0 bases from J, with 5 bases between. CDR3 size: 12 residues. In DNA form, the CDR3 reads TGTGCCAGCGTTAGCTCTGGAAACACCATATATTTT. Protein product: CASVSSGNTIYF.

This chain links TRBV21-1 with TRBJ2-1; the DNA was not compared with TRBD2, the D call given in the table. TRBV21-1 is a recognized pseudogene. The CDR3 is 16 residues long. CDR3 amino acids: CASSKGILLTYNEQFF. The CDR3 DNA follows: TGTGCCAGCAGCAAAGGTATCCTATTGACCTACAATGAGCAGTTCTTC.

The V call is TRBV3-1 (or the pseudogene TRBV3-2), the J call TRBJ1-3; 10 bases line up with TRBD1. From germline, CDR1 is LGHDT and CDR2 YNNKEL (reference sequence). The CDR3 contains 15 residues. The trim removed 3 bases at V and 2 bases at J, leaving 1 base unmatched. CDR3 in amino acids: CASSQGTGAGNTIYF. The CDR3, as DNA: TGTGCCAGCAGCCAGGGGACAGGGGCTGGAAACACCATATATTTT.

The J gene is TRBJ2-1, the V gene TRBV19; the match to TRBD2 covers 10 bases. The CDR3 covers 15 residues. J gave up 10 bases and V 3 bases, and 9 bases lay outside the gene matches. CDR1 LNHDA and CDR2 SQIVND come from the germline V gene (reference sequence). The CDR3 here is CASSIGSGRAREQFF. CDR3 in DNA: TGTGCCAGTAGTATCGGGAGCGGGAGGGCCAGGGAGCAGTTCTTC.

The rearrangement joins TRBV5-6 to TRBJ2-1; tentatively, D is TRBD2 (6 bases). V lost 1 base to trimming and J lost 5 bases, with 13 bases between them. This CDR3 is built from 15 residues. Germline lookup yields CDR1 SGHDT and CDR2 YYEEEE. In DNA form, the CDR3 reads TGTGCCAGCAGCTTGTGGTTAGCGGAGCACAATGAGCAGTTCTTC. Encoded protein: CASSLWLAEHNEQFF.

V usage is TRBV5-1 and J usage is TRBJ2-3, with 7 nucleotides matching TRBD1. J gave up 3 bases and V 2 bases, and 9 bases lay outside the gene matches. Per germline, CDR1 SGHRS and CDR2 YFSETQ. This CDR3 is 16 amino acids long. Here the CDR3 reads CASSFHGQQGTDTQYF. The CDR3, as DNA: TGCGCCAGCAGCTTCCACGGCCAACAGGGGACAGATACGCAGTATTTT.

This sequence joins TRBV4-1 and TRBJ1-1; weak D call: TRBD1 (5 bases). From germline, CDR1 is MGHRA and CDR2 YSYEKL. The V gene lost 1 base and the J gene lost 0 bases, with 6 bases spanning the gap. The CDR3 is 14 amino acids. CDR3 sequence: CASSQGTMNTEAFF. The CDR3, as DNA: TGCGCCAGCAGCCAAGGGACAATGAACACTGAAGCTTTCTTT.

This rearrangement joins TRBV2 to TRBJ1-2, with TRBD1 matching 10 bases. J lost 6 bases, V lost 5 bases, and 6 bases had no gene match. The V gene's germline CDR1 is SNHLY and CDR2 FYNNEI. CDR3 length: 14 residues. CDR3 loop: CASSLRQGAHGYTF. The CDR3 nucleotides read TGTGCCAGCAGTCTTCGACAGGGGGCGCATGGCTACACCTTC.

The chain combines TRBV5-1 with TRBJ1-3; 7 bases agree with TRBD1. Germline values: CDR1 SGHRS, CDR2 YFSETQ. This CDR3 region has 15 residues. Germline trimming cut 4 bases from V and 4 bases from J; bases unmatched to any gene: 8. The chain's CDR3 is CASSQTGETGNTIYF. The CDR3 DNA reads TGCGCCAGCAGCCAAACAGGGGAGACCGGAAACACCATATATTTT.

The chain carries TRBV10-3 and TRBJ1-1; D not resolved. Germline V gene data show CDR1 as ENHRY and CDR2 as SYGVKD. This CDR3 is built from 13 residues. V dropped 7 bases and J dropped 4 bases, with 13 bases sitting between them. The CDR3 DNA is TGTGCCATCACGGAGGGATCGAGCACTGAAGCTTTCTTT. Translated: CAITEGSSTEAFF.

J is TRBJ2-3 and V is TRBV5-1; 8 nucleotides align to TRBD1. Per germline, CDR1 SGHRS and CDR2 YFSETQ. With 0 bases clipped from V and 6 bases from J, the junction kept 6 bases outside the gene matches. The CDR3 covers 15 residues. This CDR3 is CASSLVGRGPDTQYF. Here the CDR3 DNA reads TGCGCCAGCAGCTTGGTAGGCAGGGGGCCGGATACGCAGTATTTT. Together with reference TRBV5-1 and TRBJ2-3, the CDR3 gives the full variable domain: KAGVTQTPRYLIKTRGQQVTLSCSPISGHRSVSWYQQTPGQGLQFLFEYFSETQRNKGNFPGRFSGRQFSNSRSEMNVSTLELGDSALYLCASSLVGRGPDTQYFGPGTRLTVL.

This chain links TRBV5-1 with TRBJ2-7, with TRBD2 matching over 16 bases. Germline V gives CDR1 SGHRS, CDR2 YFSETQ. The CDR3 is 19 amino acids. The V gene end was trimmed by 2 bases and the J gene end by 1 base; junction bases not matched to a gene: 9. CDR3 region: CASSFTGTSGRAGSYEQYF. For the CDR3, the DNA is TGCGCCAGCAGCTTCACCGGGACTAGCGGGAGGGCCGGTTCCTACGAGCAGTACTTC.

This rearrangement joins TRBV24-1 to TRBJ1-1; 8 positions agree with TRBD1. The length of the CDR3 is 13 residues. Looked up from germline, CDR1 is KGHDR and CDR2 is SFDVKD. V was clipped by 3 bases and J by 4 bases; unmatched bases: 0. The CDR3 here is CATSDTGGTEAFF. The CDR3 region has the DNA TGTGCCACCAGTGATACAGGGGGCACTGAAGCTTTCTTT.

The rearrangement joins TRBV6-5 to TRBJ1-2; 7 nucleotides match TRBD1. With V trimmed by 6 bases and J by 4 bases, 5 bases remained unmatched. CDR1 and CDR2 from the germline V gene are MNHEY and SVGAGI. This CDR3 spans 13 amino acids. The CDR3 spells CASRNRGGYGYTF. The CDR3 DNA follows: TGTGCCAGCAGAAACAGGGGAGGCTATGGCTACACCTTC.